The rows below give T cell receptor beta chains drawn from one sample of a study of regulatory T cells in long-lasting Graves disease. Via MiXCR, TCRdb re-called the multiplex PCR reads, giving one row per CDR3 protein. The profile shows about 540,000 distinct CDR3 sequences, around an eighth of them singletons. These data also featured in a second study, about T cells in Graves' hyperthyroidism and ophthalmopathy.

Sample: peripheral blood mononuclear cells (PBMCs), taken at new diagnosis, from a patient treated with antithyroid drugs. The receptors here all came from a man aged 25 to 45 with Graves disease. CDR3s include the opening cysteine and the closing phenylalanine or tryptophan. A D gene is named only where the DNA matches it firmly. The size field is filled for only some rows; it gives once, few, many or a size class.

v_gene	j_gene	abundance	d_gene	CDR3aa	CDR3nt
TRBV5-1	TRBJ2-1	many	.	CASSSAGNSEQFF	TGCGCCAGCAGCTCAGCCGGGAACTCCGAGCAGTTCTTC
TRBV20-1	TRBJ2-1	many	TRBD2	CTIAGEGEQFF	TGCACCATAGCGGGAGAGGGGGAGCAGTTCTTC
TRBV5-1	TRBJ1-2	few	.	CASSLAAFQGGYTF	TGCGCCAGCAGCTTGGCCGCCTTCCAGGGCGGCTACACCTTC
TRBV6-1	TRBJ1-5	many	.	CASREPPGRYSNQPQHF	TGTGCCAGCAGAGAGCCTCCCGGGCGTTATAGCAATCAGCCCCAGCATTTT
TRBV3-1	TRBJ1-6	few	.	CASSQDKGIEANSPLHF	TGTGCCAGCAGCCAAGATAAGGGTATAGAGGCAAATTCACCCCTCCACTTT
TRBV2	TRBJ1-2	many	.	CASSATENYGYTF	TGTGCCAGCAGTGCGACGGAGAACTATGGCTACACCTTC
TRBV10-1	TRBJ2-7	.	TRBD2	CASSDGLADPSYEQYF	TGCGCCAGCAGTGACGGACTAGCGGATCCCTCCTACGAGCAGTACTTC
TRBV27	TRBJ2-7	many	.	CASSFQGGVYEQYF	TGTGCCAGCAGTTTTCAGGGTGGAGTCTACGAGCAGTACTTC
TRBV7-2	TRBJ2-3	few	.	CASSFSWLDTDTQYF	TGTGCCAGCAGCTTTTCTTGGCTTGACACAGATACGCAGTATTTT
TRBV19	TRBJ2-7	many	TRBD1	CASSIGSDRGRYEQYF	TGTGCCAGTAGTATAGGTTCGGACAGGGGGCGTTACGAGCAGTACTTC
TRBV6-2/TRBV6-3	TRBJ1-1	many	.	CASSYLGNVDAFF	TGTGCCAGCAGTTACCTTGGGAATGTGGATGCTTTCTTT
TRBV3-1	TRBJ1-4	.	.	CASSQSGEKLFF	TGTGCCAGCAGCCAAAGTGGGGAAAAACTGTTTTTT
TRBV20-1	TRBJ2-3	few	.	CSAGVTNARDTQYF	TGCAGTGCCGGCGTCACTAACGCCCGGGATACGCAGTATTTT
TRBV12-3/TRBV12-4	TRBJ2-7	many	.	CASSLDIYEQYF	TGTGCCAGCAGTTTGGACATTTACGAGCAGTACTTC
TRBV6-1	TRBJ2-1	few	TRBD2	CASRYSGRAGGEQFF	TGTGCCAGCCGATATAGCGGGAGGGCAGGGGGTGAGCAGTTCTTC
TRBV9	TRBJ2-5	many	TRBD1	CASSPAGTGVGETQYF	TGTGCCAGCAGCCCTGCCGGGACAGGGGTGGGGGAGACCCAGTACTTC
TRBV18	TRBJ2-3	few	.	CASSDDSTDTQYF	TGTGCCAGCTCAGATGACAGCACAGATACGCAGTATTTT
TRBV5-1	TRBJ1-4	.	.	CASRVTGSGEKLFF	TGCGCCAGCAGGGTAACAGGGTCGGGTGAAAAACTGTTTTTT
TRBV6-5	TRBJ1-2	many	TRBD1	CASSYLGQGANGYTF	TGTGCCAGCAGTTACCTTGGACAGGGGGCGAACGGCTACACCTTC
TRBV6-1	TRBJ1-5	.	.	CASSEYLGNQPQHF	TGTGCCAGCAGTGAATACTTGGGCAATCAGCCCCAGCATTTT
TRBV12-5	TRBJ2-7	many	.	CASGPNSYEQYF	TGTGCTAGTGGCCCAAATTCCTACGAGCAGTACTTC
TRBV5-1	TRBJ2-3	many	TRBD2	CASSGARGRSSTDTQYF	TGCGCCAGCAGCGGGGCTCGCGGGAGGTCTTCCACAGATACGCAGTATTTT
TRBV7-2	TRBJ2-2	many	.	CASSSFTGELFF	TGTGCCAGCAGCTCGTTCACCGGGGAGCTGTTTTTT
TRBV30	TRBJ2-4	.	.	CAVSVAKNIQYF	TGTGCCGTATCCGTAGCCAAAAACATTCAGTACTTC
TRBV10-2	TRBJ2-7	.	TRBD2	CASSDPRDYRTYEQYF	TGCGCCAGCAGCGACCCTCGGGACTACAGGACCTACGAGCAGTACTTC
TRBV19	TRBJ2-3	few	TRBD2	CASRQSPGLAGALTTQYF	TGTGCCAGTAGGCAGTCCCCGGGACTAGCGGGAGCGCTTACGACGCAGTATTTT
TRBV29-1	TRBJ2-6	.	TRBD1	CSATGTESSGANVLTF	TGCAGCGCCACCGGGACAGAAAGCTCTGGGGCCAACGTCCTGACTTTC
TRBV30	TRBJ2-3	many	.	CAWSWGEDTQYF	TGTGCCTGGAGCTGGGGGGAGGATACGCAGTATTTT
TRBV10-2	TRBJ2-1	.	.	CASSESPWDEQFF	TGCGCCAGCAGTGAGTCGCCGTGGGATGAGCAGTTCTTC
TRBV2	TRBJ2-7	many	TRBD2	CASSGTSATYEQYF	TGTGCCAGCAGTGGGACTAGCGCCACCTACGAGCAGTACTTC
TRBV29-1	TRBJ1-1	.	TRBD1	CSAGTALYTEAFF	TGCAGCGCCGGGACAGCCCTTTACACTGAAGCTTTCTTT
TRBV5-1	TRBJ2-7	few	.	CASSLEPPPGEQYF	TGCGCCAGCAGCTTGGAGCCGCCCCCGGGGGAGCAGTACTTC
TRBV29-1	TRBJ2-7	many	TRBD2	CSVGEATSAHRQYF	TGCAGCGTTGGTGAGGCCACTAGCGCCCACAGGCAGTACTTC
TRBV30	TRBJ2-1	many	.	CAWIPGHVFDEQFF	TGTGCCTGGATACCGGGACACGTCTTCGATGAGCAGTTCTTC
TRBV6-1	TRBJ1-1	many	TRBD1	CASTATGGTEAFF	TGTGCCAGCACCGCAACAGGGGGCACTGAAGCTTTCTTT
TRBV7-9	TRBJ2-5	once	TRBD2	CASSQDPLASGVVKTQYF	TGTGCCAGCAGCCAAGATCCCCTCGCTAGCGGGGTTGTCAAGACCCAGTACTTC
TRBV29-1	TRBJ2-7	many	.	CSVYRGWGYEQYF	TGCAGCGTTTATCGGGGTTGGGGATACGAGCAGTACTTC
TRBV27	TRBJ1-2	few	TRBD1	CASSLFRTGYGYTF	TGTGCCAGCAGTTTATTCCGGACAGGGTACGGCTACACCTTC
TRBV30	TRBJ2-1	many	.	CAWSTAPSHNEQFF	TGTGCCTGGAGTACGGCTCCCAGCCACAATGAGCAGTTCTTC
TRBV5-1	TRBJ2-6	many	.	CASSPGWGAGANVLTF	TGCGCCAGCAGCCCGGGGTGGGGCGCTGGGGCCAACGTCCTGACTTTC
TRBV9	TRBJ2-7	.	.	CASSVDGARSYEQYF	TGTGCCAGCAGCGTAGACGGGGCCCGGAGCTACGAGCAGTACTTC
TRBV6-1	TRBJ1-4	.	.	CASRTGMAATNEKLFF	TGTGCCAGCAGAACAGGGATGGCGGCAACTAATGAAAAACTGTTTTTT
TRBV7-8	TRBJ1-5	.	.	CASSSPRGQPQHF	TGTGCCAGCAGTTCGCCCCGGGGCCAGCCCCAGCATTTT
TRBV6-1	TRBJ2-6	many	TRBD1	CASTRDSARGANVLTF	TGTGCCAGCACGAGGGACAGCGCGAGAGGGGCCAACGTCCTGACTTTC
TRBV29-1	TRBJ2-2	many	TRBD1	CSVGTGGNTGELFF	TGCAGCGTCGGGACAGGAGGGAACACCGGGGAGCTGTTTTTT
TRBV10-3	TRBJ2-2	.	TRBD2	CAISETGTSNTGELFF	TGTGCCATCAGTGAAACCGGGACTAGCAACACCGGGGAGCTGTTTTTT
TRBV27	TRBJ2-7	many	TRBD1	CASSRTGFHEQYF	TGTGCCAGCAGTAGGACAGGGTTCCACGAGCAGTACTTC
TRBV3-1	TRBJ1-1	many	.	CASSQDRSSRAEAFF	TGTGCCAGCAGCCAAGATAGATCGTCTCGGGCTGAAGCTTTCTTT
TRBV9	TRBJ2-3	.	TRBD2	CASSVGLAGPTDTQYF	TGTGCCAGCAGCGTAGGGCTAGCGGGACCCACAGATACGCAGTATTTT
TRBV6-5	TRBJ1-6	many	.	CASSSAGAYNSPLHF	TGTGCCAGCAGTTCGGCAGGAGCCTATAATTCACCCCTCCACTTT
TRBV15	TRBJ2-5	many	TRBD1	CATSSPSTGGFGETQYF	TGTGCCACCAGCAGCCCGTCGACAGGGGGATTTGGAGAGACCCAGTACTTC
TRBV24-1	TRBJ2-2	many	TRBD2	CATSGLAGGRNTGELFF	TGTGCCACCAGTGGTTTAGCGGGAGGCCGGAACACCGGGGAGCTGTTTTTT
TRBV20-1	TRBJ2-1	many	TRBD2	CSARGRLAGGDGEQFF	TGCAGTGCCCGGGGTAGACTAGCGGGAGGGGATGGTGAGCAGTTCTTC
TRBV20-1	TRBJ2-7	many	.	CSARDLGGTYEQYF	TGCAGTGCTAGAGATTTAGGAGGGACCTACGAGCAGTACTTC
TRBV12-3/TRBV12-4	TRBJ2-3	many	TRBD2	CASRPNRDYALDTQYF	TGTGCCAGCCGCCCAAACCGGGACTACGCTTTAGATACGCAGTATTTT